Sequencing of this TCR beta chain was carried out in a study of ipilimumab plus nivolumab after autologous stem cell transplantation. About the research overall: Both relapsed and primary refractory DLBCL were included.

CDR1 and CDR2 from the germline V gene are KGHSH and LQKENI. There are 15 residues in the CDR3. V lost 2 bases, J lost 3 bases, and 5 bases stayed unmatched. Remarks on this clone: Its antigen remains unknown.

Assay: immunoSEQ multiplex PCR; the TCRdb copy retains only in-frame clones and omits some. The table records approximately 80,000 clones, 65% to 85% of them present only once. General study points: TCR repertoire, Treg phenotype and gut microbiota reportedly support more study of this approach.

Patients got ipilimumab 1 mg/kg beginning 14 to 28 days post-transplant. Through week 26, nivolumab 3 mg/kg IV was given weeks 1, 4, 7, 10, then biweekly. This chain uses TRBV18 with TRBJ2-7, with TRBD1 identical over 9 bases. This receptor was obtained from a male donor with diffuse large B-cell lymphoma. The input for sequencing was PBMCs, taken in a trial of ipilimumab plus nivolumab as post-transplant consolidation. The CDR3 spells CASSPTTGGNYEQYF. CDR3 DNA sequence: TGTGCCAGCTCACCAACGACAGGGGGGAACTACGAGCAGTACTTC.